Following are 32 T cell receptor beta chains from one sample sequenced in a study of beta chain features in type 1 diabetes. Expressed TCRB transcripts were sequenced because the entire RNA isolate underwent reverse transcription. The protocol was immunoSEQ multiplex PCR, while the TCRdb copy is restricted to in-frame clones and leaves out a portion. Altogether approximately 170,000 clones are present, roughly 59% being singletons, with the ten largest covering about 0.089%. General study results and limits: The study found moderately but significantly shorter TCRB CDR3s in all four CD4+ subsets of Type 1 diabetes patients.

Which antigens these TCRs recognize remains unknown. Sequences were obtained from naive CD4+ T cells from blood. The receptors were gathered from a man aged 30 to 39 with type 1 diabetes.

The V gene is TRBV11-2, the J gene TRBJ2-2; unclear D gene. Germline V CDR1 and CDR2: SGHAT, FQNNGV. Trimming cost V 5 bases and J 6 bases, with 7 bases left between them. The CDR3 is 12 residues long. CDR3 bases: TGTGCCAGCAGCCCCTTCCCCGGGGAGCTGTTTTTT. Its protein is CASSPFPGELFF.

This clone has a single count. V usage is TRBV6-5 and J usage is TRBJ2-1, with 7 bases fitting TRBD1. CDR3 length equals 15 residues. V was pared by 4 bases and J by 4 bases, with 7 bases of the junction left unmatched. Germline lookup yields CDR1 MNHEY and CDR2 SVGAGI. The CDR3 nucleotides are TGTGCCAGCAGTTCCTCAAGGACAGGTTACAATGAGCAGTTCTTC. Protein sequence: CASSSSRTGYNEQFF.

V gene TRBV14 combines with J gene TRBJ2-1; 10 nucleotides match TRBD1. Germline V lookup: CDR1 SGHDN, CDR2 FVKESK. The CDR3 loop spans 15 amino acids. V shed 6 bases, J shed 1 base, and the junction held 3 bases outside the gene matches. The CDR3 is CASSRQGASYNEQFF. DNA of the CDR3: TGTGCCAGCAGTCGACAGGGGGCATCCTACAATGAGCAGTTCTTC.

The chain joins TRBV10-3 to TRBJ2-5; D gene ambiguous. CDR1 and CDR2 (germline): ENHRY, SYGVKD. V was cut by 0 bases and J by 0 bases, with 2 bases left in between. CDR3 size: 13 residues. In DNA, the CDR3 is TGTGCCATCAGTGAGTCCCACCAAGAGACCCAGTACTTC. Its protein is CAISESHQETQYF.

CDR3 region: CASSLGLARGETQYF. The CDR3 bases are TGTGCCAGCAGCTTGGGACTAGCGAGGGGGGAGACCCAGTACTTC. The chain combines TRBV7-2 with TRBJ2-5; 10 positions match TRBD2. This CDR3 has 15 residues. From germline, CDR1 is SGHTA and CDR2 FQGNSA. Unmatched junction bases numbered 6, after V lost 3 bases and J lost 5 bases.

The chain employs TRBV5-1 and TRBJ2-1; D gene ambiguous. Trimming left V 4 bases short and J 5 bases short, with 10 bases between. Germline CDR1 SGHRS, CDR2 YFSETQ. The CDR3 extends over 13 amino acids. CDR3 sequence reads: CASSSDRHNEQFF. In DNA, the CDR3 is TGCGCCAGCAGCAGTGACCGGCACAATGAGCAGTTCTTC.

This chain uses TRBV15 with TRBJ1-2, with D maybe TRBD1 (5 bases). CDR1 and CDR2 (germline): LNHNV, YYDKDF (reference sequence). The ends were cut back, 0 bases at V and 7 bases at J, with 15 bases in the middle. The CDR3 is 15 amino acids. CDR3 in amino acids: CATSRDRAGAGGYTF. The CDR3 DNA follows: TGTGCCACCAGCAGAGACAGAGCCGGGGCCGGTGGCTACACCTTC. Full variable domain (rest looked up from reference TRBV15 and TRBJ1-2): DAMVIQNPRYQVTQFGKPVTLSCSQTLNHNVMYWYQQKSSQAPKLLFHYYDKDFNNEADTPDNFQSRRPNTSFCFLDIRSPGLGDTAMYLCATSRDRAGAGGYTFGSGTRLTVV.

V gene TRBV5-4 combines with J gene TRBJ1-6; tentatively, D is TRBD1 (6 bases). V lost 4 bases, J lost 6 bases, and 17 bases lay in between. The CDR3 is made up of 16 amino acids. Germline CDR1 and CDR2: SGHNT and YYREEE (reference sequence). CDR3 in DNA: TGTGCCAGCAGCCAGGACCTAGACAGGATTAATTCACCCCTCCACTTT. It specifies CASSQDLDRINSPLHF.

This sequence joins TRBV11-2 and TRBJ1-5; D unclear. The CDR3 extends over 13 amino acids. The germline V gene encodes CDR1 SGHAT and CDR2 FQNNGV. V was trimmed by 2 bases and J by 1 base, leaving 3 bases between them. The CDR3 bases are TGTGCCAGCAGCTTAAGCAGCAATCAGCCCCAGCATTTT. This encodes CASSLSSNQPQHF.

This clone has only a few counts. This rearrangement joins TRBV29-1 to TRBJ2-5; D might be TRBD2 (6 bases). Trimming took 8 bases from V and 1 from J, leaving 11 bases between them. The CDR3 is 12 residues long. Germline lookup yields CDR1 SQVTM and CDR2 ANQGSEA. This CDR3 is CSIGTPQETQYF. The CDR3 bases are TGCAGCATTGGGACTCCCCAAGAGACCCAGTACTTC.

V is TRBV6-5 and J is TRBJ2-7; TRBD2 aligns across 9 bases. V lost 0 bases to trimming and J lost 2 bases; unmatched junction nucleotides: 5. This CDR3 is built from 16 residues. CDR1 MNHEY and CDR2 SVGAGI come from the germline V gene. The CDR3 spells CASSYSGLALPYEQYF. The DNA of the CDR3 is TGTGCCAGCAGTTACTCGGGACTAGCCCTTCCCTACGAGCAGTACTTC.

The rearrangement uses TRBV29-1 and TRBJ2-4; D tentatively reads TRBD1 or TRBD2 (6 bases each). Trimming cost V 6 bases and J 0 bases, with 15 bases left between them. The length of the CDR3 is 15 residues. From germline, CDR1 is SQVTM and CDR2 ANQGSEA. CDR3 in DNA: TGCAGCGTGGGAGAGGGGGGAGTAGCCAAAAACATTCAGTACTTC. It codes for CSVGEGGVAKNIQYF.

This chain connects TRBV7-2 to TRBJ2-7; D tentatively fits TRBD1 or TRBD2 (5 bases each). CDR3 length: 13 residues. V was cut by 1 base and J by 7 bases, with 11 bases left in between. In germline, CDR1 is SGHTA, CDR2 FQGNSA. CDR3 DNA: TGTGCCAGCAGCTTAGGAGTCAGGGAGGAGCAGTACTTC. Amino acid sequence: CASSLGVREEQYF.

The V gene is TRBV4-3, the J gene TRBJ2-7; a weak D match, TRBD1 (6 bases). CDR1 and CDR2 from the germline V gene are LGHNA and YSLEER. CDR3 length: 15 residues. V lost 0 bases and J lost 5, with 14 bases in between. CDR3 sequence reads: CASSQETQGSHEQYF. CDR3 sequence (DNA): TGCGCCAGCAGCCAAGAGACCCAGGGGTCCCACGAGCAGTACTTC.

V usage is TRBV20-1 and J usage is TRBJ2-4, with D tentatively TRBD1 (5 bases). There are 10 residues in the CDR3. V gave up 7 bases and J gave up 11 bases, with 12 bases separating them. The germline CDR1 and CDR2 sequences are DFQATT and SNEGSKA (reference sequence). In DNA, the CDR3 is TGCAGTGGCGGTCAGGGCGTTCAGTACTTC. This encodes CSGGQGVQYF.

The chain links TRBV21-1 to TRBJ2-5; the tabulated D call, TRBD1, remains unverified against the DNA. TRBV21-1 is a documented pseudogene. CDR3 length: 14 amino acids. This CDR3 reads CASSNGTHQETQYF. CDR3 DNA: TGTGCCAGCAGCAACGGGACACACCAAGAGACCCAGTACTTC.

This clone was detected only a few times. This chain connects TRBV30 to TRBJ2-1; D is unresolved. Trimming removed 3 bases at V and 3 bases at J, with 9 bases between. Germline loops: CDR1 GTSNPN, CDR2 SVGIG (reference sequence). The CDR3 loop spans 13 amino acids. CDR3: CAWRTSNYNEQFF. CDR3 sequence (DNA): TGTGCCTGGAGAACCTCGAACTACAATGAGCAGTTCTTC.

This sequence joins TRBV25-1 and TRBJ2-5; D is perhaps TRBD2 (6 bases). Germline CDR1 and CDR2: MGHDK and SYGVNS. The CDR3 spans 13 residues. With 4 bases removed from V and 5 bases from J, the gap between germline ends came to 11 bases. The CDR3, as DNA: TGTGCCAGCAGTGTGGCGGGGTTGGAGACCCAGTACTTC. It specifies CASSVAGLETQYF.

The chain has TRBV10-3 and TRBJ2-5; tentative D call: TRBD2 (6 bases). The germline V gene encodes CDR1 ENHRY and CDR2 SYGVKD. The CDR3 loop spans 13 amino acids. V lost 2 bases, J lost 10 bases, and 14 bases lay in between. The CDR3 spells CAISEGEEMGQYF. DNA of the CDR3: TGTGCCATCAGTGAGGGGGAGGAGATGGGCCAGTACTTC.

This chain joins TRBV30 and TRBJ1-2; tentatively, D is TRBD1 (5 bases). V gave up 5 bases and J gave up 0 bases, with 7 bases separating them. Germline values: CDR1 GTSNPN, CDR2 SVGIG (reference sequence). CDR3 length equals 12 residues. The CDR3 region has the DNA TGTGCCTGGCGGGGGACTAACTATGGCTACACCTTC. It yields the protein CAWRGTNYGYTF.

The rearrangement links TRBV9 to TRBJ2-5; 8 bases are a match to TRBD1. CDR3 length equals 14 residues. V lost 5 bases to trimming and J lost 0 bases; unmatched junction nucleotides: 3. Looked up from germline, CDR1 is SGDLS and CDR2 is YYNGEE. CDR3 coding DNA: TGTGCCAGCAGTGCGACAGGGGACCAAGAGACCCAGTACTTC. Protein sequence: CASSATGDQETQYF.

The V gene is TRBV7-9, the J gene TRBJ2-1; D gene uncertain. The ends were cut back, 5 bases at V and 10 bases at J, with 15 bases in the middle. Looked up from germline, CDR1 is SEHNR and CDR2 is FQNEAQ (reference sequence). The CDR3 consists of 13 residues. For the CDR3, the DNA is TGTGCCAGCAGCAAAGAACTACTGGTAGAGCAGTTCTTC. Translated: CASSKELLVEQFF.

The chain joins TRBV5-6 to TRBJ1-2; 9 positions match TRBD1. Per germline, CDR1 SGHDT and CDR2 YYEEEE. This CDR3 contains 12 residues. With V trimmed by 6 bases and J by 7 bases, 4 bases remained unmatched. The CDR3 is CASNRDRAGYTF. CDR3 sequence (DNA): TGTGCCAGCAACCGGGACAGGGCTGGCTACACCTTC.

The CDR3 reads CASSSLTSDNIQYF. Written as DNA, the CDR3 is TGTGCCAGCAGTTCGTTAACTAGCGATAACATTCAGTACTTC. The chain employs TRBV7-2 and TRBJ2-4; TRBD2 agrees at 7 bases. Germline V gene data show CDR1 as SGHTA and CDR2 as FQGNSA. The CDR3 has 14 residues. J was trimmed by 7 bases and V by 6 bases; bases with no gene match: 9.

Details on this clone: The junction differs from germline at one of its ends, possibly a read error. This chain connects TRBV2 to TRBJ2-7, with a possible D match to TRBD2 (5 bases). Looked up from germline, CDR1 is SNHLY and CDR2 is FYNNEI. The CDR3 loop spans 10 amino acids. Here the CDR3 DNA reads TGTGCCAGCAGTGAGGCTAGCCAGTCCTTC. This encodes CASSEASQSF.

This sequence joins TRBV2 and TRBJ1-1, with a weak D call TRBD1 (5 bases). With 6 bases removed from V and 1 base from J, the gap between germline ends came to 12 bases. Looked up from germline, CDR1 is SNHLY and CDR2 is FYNNEI. The CDR3 spans 14 residues. CDR3 protein: CASRAGGANTEAFF. CDR3 DNA: TGTGCCAGCAGAGCAGGCGGGGCGAACACTGAAGCTTTCTTT. The complete variable domain, with remaining parts taken from reference TRBV2 and TRBJ1-1, reads EPEVTQTPSHQVTQMGQEVILRCVPISNHLYFYWYRQILGQKVEFLVSFYNNEISEKSEIFDDQFSVERPDGSNFTLKIRSTKLEDSAMYFCASRAGGANTEAFFGQGTRLTVV.

The rearrangement joins TRBV4-3 to TRBJ2-6; maybe TRBD2 (6 bases). The V end was cut by 1 base, the J end by 0 bases, with 22 bases between. The germline V gene encodes CDR1 LGHNA and CDR2 YSLEER. This CDR3 has 21 residues. The CDR3 bases are TGCGCCAGCAGCCAAGGCGGGTATGGCGGGGCCCCCTTCTCTGGGGCCAACGTCCTGACTTTC. Protein: CASSQGGYGGAPFSGANVLTF.

This clone was counted between two and nine times. V is TRBV4-3 and J is TRBJ2-5, with D perhaps matching TRBD1 or TRBD2 (7 bases each). Germline V lookup: CDR1 LGHNA, CDR2 YSLEER. This CDR3 spans 17 amino acids. Trimming took off 4 bases at V and 4 bases at J, with 22 bases between the two ends. The chain's CDR3 is CASSLWPTGPGGETQYF. The CDR3, as DNA: TGCGCCAGCAGCCTCTGGCCGACAGGGCCGGGAGGAGAGACCCAGTACTTC.

The chain is built from TRBV30 and TRBJ2-4, with TRBD1 identical over 7 bases. The CDR3 contains 15 residues. Germline-derived CDR1 and CDR2 are GTSNPN and SVGIG (reference sequence). J lost 3 bases, V lost 2 bases, and 7 bases had no gene match. In DNA form, the CDR3 reads TGTGCCTGGAGTTTTGACGCAGGGGGCAAAAACATTCAGTACTTC. It encodes CAWSFDAGGKNIQYF.

The chain uses TRBV29-1 and TRBJ2-4, with 8 bases that match TRBD1. CDR1 is SQVTM, CDR2 ANQGSEA, per germline. This CDR3 comprises 15 residues. The junction had 6 bases not matched to a gene; V was cut back by 5 bases and J by 0 bases. For the CDR3, the DNA is TGCAGCGTTACCCCGCAGGGGGCAGCCAAAAACATTCAGTACTTC. It translates to CSVTPQGAAKNIQYF.

The chain employs TRBV29-1 and TRBJ2-2; TRBD1 matches at 10 bases. The CDR3 is 14 amino acids. Trimming at V came to 6 bases and at J to 6 bases, leaving 7 bases not matched to a gene. CDR1 and CDR2 from the germline V gene are SQVTM and ANQGSEA. CDR3 in amino acids: CSVRPGQGAGELFF. Written as DNA, the CDR3 is TGCAGCGTACGACCTGGACAGGGGGCCGGGGAGCTGTTTTTT.

The chain employs TRBV29-1 and TRBJ2-3, with D perhaps TRBD2 (5 bases). V was shortened by 3 bases and J by 7 bases, with 20 bases between the two germline ends. Germline CDR1 SQVTM, CDR2 ANQGSEA. The length of the CDR3 is 15 residues. The CDR3 nucleotides read TGCAGCGTTGAGCGGGCCCCCTCCGGGTCACATACGCAGTATTTT. Its translation: CSVERAPSGSHTQYF.